This passage covers 17 T cell receptor beta chains from one sample sequenced in a study of OX40 agonist ivuxolimab in advanced cancers. Sequenced by immunoSEQ multiplex PCR; TCRdb stores in-frame clones only, minus some. The sample holds tens of thousands of clones, roughly 89% seen once. Specimen: CD4+ or CD8+ T cells sorted from blood, collected in a trial of the OX40 agonist ivuxolimab. These TCRs come from an adult with an advanced solid tumor such as melanoma, head and neck, liver or kidney cancer.

The rearrangement links TRBV19 to TRBJ2-1, with D tentatively TRBD2 (5 bases). V was shortened by 9 bases and J by 0 bases, with 12 bases between the two germline ends. This CDR3 is 14 amino acids long. Germline CDR1 LNHDA, CDR2 SQIVND (reference sequence). This CDR3 is CASRDGISYNEQFF. The CDR3 nucleotides read TGTGCCAGCCGCGACGGGATCTCCTACAATGAGCAGTTCTTC.

This rearrangement joins TRBV18 to TRBJ2-1, with TRBD2 matching 9 bases. J lost 10 bases, V lost 5 bases, and 15 bases had no gene match. Germline V CDR1 and CDR2: KGHSH, LQKENI. CDR3 length: 16 residues. CDR3 DNA: TGTGCCAGCTCAACAAGAGAGACTAGCGGTGGGGAGGAGCAGTTCTTC. Translating it yields CASSTRETSGGEEQFF.

The chain uses TRBV9 and TRBJ1-6; 7 nucleotides match TRBD1. Trimming took 0 bases from V and 14 from J; bases not matched to a gene: 8. The CDR3 has 14 residues. Germline CDR1 SGDLS, CDR2 YYNGEE. As DNA, the CDR3 is TGTGCCAGCAGCGTAGAAGACAGGGCCTCGGCCCTCCACTTT. This gives the protein CASSVEDRASALHF. The complete variable domain, with remaining parts taken from reference TRBV9 and TRBJ1-6, reads DSGVTQTPKHLITATGQRVTLRCSPRSGDLSVYWYQQSLDQGLQFLIQYYNGEERAKGNILERFSAQQFPDLHSELNLSSLELGDSALYFCASSVEDRASALHFGNGTRLTVT.

The genes are TRBV7-9 and TRBJ1-2; TRBD1 matches at 8 bases. Germline CDR1 and CDR2: SEHNR and FQNEAQ (reference sequence). There are 15 residues in the CDR3. J was trimmed by 7 bases and V by 1 base; bases with no gene match: 8. CDR3 nucleotide sequence: TGTGCCAGCAGCTTAGGAGGGTCAGGGGGCAGTGGCTACACCTTC. Its translation: CASSLGGSGGSGYTF.

V gene TRBV2 combines with J gene TRBJ2-1, with 14 bases identical to TRBD2. CDR3 length: 18 residues. J was trimmed by 10 bases and V by 5 bases; bases with no gene match: 16. In germline, CDR1 is SNHLY, CDR2 FYNNEI. CDR3 in amino acids: CASSYERTGTSGSWEQFF. The CDR3, as DNA: TGTGCCAGCAGTTACGAGAGGACCGGGACTAGCGGGAGCTGGGAGCAGTTCTTC.

J is TRBJ2-5 and V is TRBV18; 8 bases agree with TRBD1. This CDR3 is 15 amino acids long. The germline gives CDR1 KGHSH, CDR2 LQKENI. V lost 4 bases, J lost 2 bases, and 6 bases stayed unmatched. The CDR3 region has the DNA TGTGCCAGCTCACTCTCCGACAGGGGTCAAGAGACCCAGTACTTC. This sequence encodes CASSLSDRGQETQYF.

The gene calls are TRBV20-1 and TRBJ2-1; the D gene is possibly TRBD2 (5 bases). The CDR3 totals 10 residues. CDR1 is DFQATT, CDR2 SNEGSKA, per germline (reference sequence). V was clipped by 3 bases and J by 10 bases, with 7 bases between them. The CDR3: CSARRREQFF. The CDR3 DNA sequence: TGCAGTGCTAGGAGGAGGGAGCAGTTCTTC.

The V call is TRBV4-1, the J call TRBJ1-1; D ambiguous. The germline V and J ends were trimmed by 1 base and 4 bases, with 10 bases remaining between them. This CDR3 comprises 14 residues. CDR1 MGHRA and CDR2 YSYEKL come from the germline V gene. This CDR3 reads CASSQAPMRTEAFF. DNA of the CDR3: TGCGCCAGCAGCCAAGCTCCGATGCGCACTGAAGCTTTCTTT.

This clone was counted once. The chain uses TRBV7-6 and TRBJ2-2; 11 bases map to TRBD1. Trimming cost V 2 bases and J 6 bases; bases outside gene matches: 2. The CDR3 is 15 residues long. From germline, CDR1 is SGHVS and CDR2 FNYEAQ. The CDR3 DNA reads as TGTGCCAGCAGCTTACCGGGACAGGGGGCCGGGGAGCTGTTTTTT. As protein: CASSLPGQGAGELFF.

The V and J genes are TRBV5-1 and TRBJ1-4; D might be TRBD1 (6 bases). Germline V gene data show CDR1 as SGHRS and CDR2 as YFSETQ. The V and J ends lost 1 base and 8 bases respectively, with 15 bases between them. This CDR3 is 15 amino acids long. This CDR3 reads CASSLSVGTTEKLFF. The CDR3 DNA reads as TGCGCCAGCAGCTTGTCCGTCGGGACAACAGAAAAACTGTTTTTT.

V gene TRBV7-9 combines with J gene TRBJ2-5; D uncertain. The ends were cut back, 2 bases at V and 4 bases at J, with 5 bases in the middle. CDR1 and CDR2 (germline): SEHNR, FQNEAQ (reference sequence). CDR3 length: 12 residues. The DNA of the CDR3 is TGTGCCAGCAGCTTATTCGGAGAGACCCAGTACTTC. This translates into CASSLFGETQYF.

J is TRBJ2-1 and V is TRBV6-6, with 8 bases lining up with TRBD2. The V and J ends lost 0 bases and 5 bases, in that order; junction bases with no gene match: 6. This CDR3 has 16 amino acids. Looked up from germline, CDR1 is MNHNY and CDR2 is SVGAGI (reference sequence). The CDR3 region has the DNA TGTGCCAGCAGTTACTCCCCGGGACTAGTTGACAATGAGCAGTTCTTC. Amino acid sequence: CASSYSPGLVDNEQFF.

V usage is TRBV4-1 and J usage is TRBJ1-2, with D unclear. Germline CDR1 and CDR2: MGHRA and YSYEKL. V lost 0 bases to trimming and J lost 5 bases, with 13 bases between them. The CDR3 loop spans 15 amino acids. The CDR3 nucleotides are TGCGCCAGCAGCCAAGATCCCGCCAGCGGATATGGCTACACCTTC. It translates to CASSQDPASGYGYTF.

The rearrangement uses TRBV15 and TRBJ2-5; D may be TRBD2 (5 bases). V was clipped by 3 bases and J by 5 bases, with 19 bases between them. Germline assignment: CDR1 LNHNV and CDR2 YYDKDF (reference sequence). This CDR3 is built from 16 residues. The CDR3 is CATSSHPRAGLETQYF. The CDR3 nucleotides are TGTGCCACCAGCAGCCACCCGCGGGCGGGCCTGGAGACCCAGTACTTC.

The gene calls are TRBV5-1 and TRBJ2-3; a weak D match, TRBD2 (5 bases). The CDR3 contains 15 residues. Trimming removed 2 bases from V and 6 bases from J, with 16 bases in between. Germline V CDR1 and CDR2: SGHRS, YFSETQ. CDR3 sequence: CASSFGGVTSDTQYF. The CDR3 DNA is TGCGCCAGCAGCTTCGGAGGTGTTACTAGTGATACGCAGTATTTT.

The genes are TRBV5-1 and TRBJ2-7; D is uncertain. V was pared by 0 bases and J by 1 base, with 8 bases between. The V gene's germline CDR1 is SGHRS and CDR2 YFSETQ. CDR3 length: 14 residues. The CDR3 region has the DNA TGCGCCAGCAGCTTGGCCAGGCAGTCCTACGAGCAGTACTTC. It yields the protein CASSLARQSYEQYF.

The chain uses TRBV11-3 and TRBJ2-1, with a possible D match to TRBD2 (6 bases). V lost 1 base and J lost 1, with 14 bases in between. Germline assignment: CDR1 SGHNT and CDR2 YENEEA. The CDR3 has 17 residues. Written as DNA, the CDR3 is TGTGCCAGCAGCTTAGGAGGTAGCGGAAGATCCTACAATGAGCAGTTCTTC. It yields the protein CASSLGGSGRSYNEQFF. The full variable domain, its missing parts supplied by reference TRBV11-3 and TRBJ2-1, is EAGVVQSPRYKIIEKKQPVAFWCNPISGHNTLYWYLQNLGQGPELLIRYENEEAVDDSQLPKDRFSAERLKGVDSTLKIQPAELGDSAVYLCASSLGGSGRSYNEQFFGPGTRLTVL.